These T cell receptor beta chains were read from a single sample in a study of blood T cell repertoires in COVID-19. Clones were sequenced by immunoSEQ multiplex PCR, and TCRdb holds only the in-frame ones, with some missing. The sample has about 130,000 clones; 84% are singletons. Input material: peripheral blood. The source of these receptors is a human donor in a cohort sampled during active COVID-19. Each CDR3 is given with its conserved first and last residue. D genes are given only for firm matches. Rows may omit the clone size; those that give it use once, few, many or a size class.

clone_size: NA; d_call: NA; v_call: TRBV7-9; j_call: TRBJ1-1; cdr3_nt: TGTGCCAGCAGCTCCCCCAGGGGACCGAACACTGAAGCTTTCTTT; cdr3_aa: CASSSPRGPNTEAFF
clone_size: NA; d_call: NA; v_call: TRBV4-1; j_call: TRBJ2-1; cdr3_nt: TGCGCCAGCAGCCAGCTTGGGGACTTTCTCAATGAGCAGTTCTTC; cdr3_aa: CASSQLGDFLNEQFF
clone_size: NA; d_call: TRBD1; v_call: TRBV5-1; j_call: TRBJ1-6; cdr3_nt: TGCGCCAGCAGCTTGGACAGGGGTGTATCCAATTCACCCCTCCACTTT; cdr3_aa: CASSLDRGVSNSPLHF
clone_size: NA; d_call: NA; v_call: TRBV5-1; j_call: TRBJ2-7; cdr3_nt: TGCGCCAGCAGCCACAGACAGGATCTGGCCTACGAGCAGTACTTC; cdr3_aa: CASSHRQDLAYEQYF
clone_size: NA; d_call: NA; v_call: TRBV2; j_call: TRBJ2-4; cdr3_nt: TGTGCCAGCAGTGAAGCGGGATGGGGGGTCTCGCCCACAGCCAAAAACATTCAGTACTTC; cdr3_aa: CASSEAGWGVSPTAKNIQYF
clone_size: NA; d_call: NA; v_call: TRBV12-3/TRBV12-4; j_call: TRBJ2-7; cdr3_nt: TGTGCCAGCAGTTTCAGGCAGGGCTACGAGCAGTACTTC; cdr3_aa: CASSFRQGYEQYF
clone_size: few; d_call: TRBD1; v_call: TRBV27; j_call: TRBJ1-6; cdr3_nt: TGTGCCAGGGGACAGGGTTGGTCACCCCTCCACTTT; cdr3_aa: CARGQGWSPLHF
clone_size: NA; d_call: TRBD1; v_call: TRBV5-1; j_call: TRBJ1-1; cdr3_nt: TGCGCCAGCCAAGACAGGGGTCGCACTGAAGCTTTCTTT; cdr3_aa: CASQDRGRTEAFF
clone_size: few; d_call: TRBD1; v_call: TRBV28; j_call: TRBJ1-4; cdr3_nt: TGTGCCAGCAGTCTCATCCGGACAGGCGGGTTGAGGACTAATGAAAAACTGTTTTTT; cdr3_aa: CASSLIRTGGLRTNEKLFF
clone_size: NA; d_call: NA; v_call: TRBV2; j_call: TRBJ2-7; cdr3_nt: TGTGCCACGACTAGCTCCTACGAGCAGTACTTC; cdr3_aa: CATTSSYEQYF
clone_size: NA; d_call: NA; v_call: TRBV25-1; j_call: TRBJ1-4; cdr3_nt: TGTGCCAGCAGTGTCTATGAAAAACTGTTTTTT; cdr3_aa: CASSVYEKLFF
clone_size: NA; d_call: NA; v_call: TRBV3-1/TRBV3-2; j_call: TRBJ2-2; cdr3_nt: TGTGCCAGCAGCCAAGGGTTCAATGGAGGGTACACCGGGGAGCTGTTTTTT; cdr3_aa: CASSQGFNGGYTGELFF
clone_size: few; d_call: NA; v_call: TRBV7-9; j_call: TRBJ1-6; cdr3_nt: TGTGCCAGCAGCGCGGGGAGCTCCTATAATTCACCCCTCCACTTT; cdr3_aa: CASSAGSSYNSPLHF
clone_size: NA; d_call: TRBD1; v_call: TRBV10-3; j_call: TRBJ2-5; cdr3_nt: TGTGCCATCAGTGAGACAGGGACAGGAAGGGAGACCCAGTACTTC; cdr3_aa: CAISETGTGRETQYF
clone_size: NA; d_call: TRBD1; v_call: TRBV6-1; j_call: TRBJ1-2; cdr3_nt: TGTGCCAGCAGTGAGACAGGGGCCAATGGGCTCTATGGCTACACCTTC; cdr3_aa: CASSETGANGLYGYTF
clone_size: NA; d_call: TRBD2; v_call: TRBV5-8; j_call: TRBJ2-1; cdr3_nt: TGTGCCAGCAGCCAGCGGGGGGAGAATGAGCAGTTCTTC; cdr3_aa: CASSQRGENEQFF
clone_size: NA; d_call: TRBD2; v_call: TRBV5-6; j_call: TRBJ2-3; cdr3_nt: TGTGCCAGCAGCTTACTTGGCGGGGGGGCCGGGGTGGCAGATACGCAGTATTTT; cdr3_aa: CASSLLGGGAGVADTQYF
clone_size: once; d_call: TRBD2; v_call: TRBV5-4; j_call: TRBJ2-7; cdr3_nt: TGTGCCAGCAGCTTGGTTGGACTAGGAGCCTACGAGCAGTACTTC; cdr3_aa: CASSLVGLGAYEQYF
clone_size: once; d_call: TRBD2; v_call: TRBV19; j_call: TRBJ2-5; cdr3_nt: TGTGCCAGTAGTATTGGCGGGGGGATTCAAGAGACCCAGTACTTC; cdr3_aa: CASSIGGGIQETQYF
clone_size: NA; d_call: TRBD1; v_call: TRBV2; j_call: TRBJ2-7; cdr3_nt: TGTGCCAGCAGGAACGGACAGGGCTTCTCATACGAGCAGTACTTC; cdr3_aa: CASRNGQGFSYEQYF
clone_size: NA; d_call: TRBD1; v_call: TRBV6-5; j_call: TRBJ1-6; cdr3_nt: TGTGCCAGCAGTTACGGACAGGGGGCTTTTTCACCCCTCCACTTT; cdr3_aa: CASSYGQGAFSPLHF
clone_size: NA; d_call: TRBD2; v_call: TRBV5-6; j_call: TRBJ2-5; cdr3_nt: TGTGCCAGCAGCTTGGTGCTAGCGGGGAACCAAGAGACCCAGTACTTC; cdr3_aa: CASSLVLAGNQETQYF
clone_size: NA; d_call: NA; v_call: TRBV4-2; j_call: TRBJ2-1; cdr3_nt: TGTGCCAGCAGCCCAACACTAGTCGGTCCGACCAATGAGCAGTTCTTC; cdr3_aa: CASSPTLVGPTNEQFF
clone_size: NA; d_call: NA; v_call: TRBV11-2; j_call: TRBJ2-7; cdr3_nt: TGTGCCAGCAGCTGGCAGGAGGAGAACTCCTACGAGCAGTACTTC; cdr3_aa: CASSWQEENSYEQYF
clone_size: NA; d_call: NA; v_call: TRBV5-1; j_call: TRBJ1-3; cdr3_nt: TGCGCCAGCAGCTTCAGTTCTGGAAACACCATATATTTT; cdr3_aa: CASSFSSGNTIYF
clone_size: NA; d_call: NA; v_call: TRBV29-1; j_call: TRBJ1-1; cdr3_nt: TGCAGCGTTGTACGCCAGTTAAACACTGAAGCTTTCTTT; cdr3_aa: CSVVRQLNTEAFF
clone_size: NA; d_call: NA; v_call: TRBV5-1; j_call: TRBJ1-3; cdr3_nt: TGCGCCAGCAGCTCACAGGGAGGGTCTTCTGGAAACACCATATATTTT; cdr3_aa: CASSSQGGSSGNTIYF
clone_size: NA; d_call: NA; v_call: TRBV5-1; j_call: TRBJ2-5; cdr3_nt: TGCGCCAGCAGCGAGCAAACAGGGAACGCGGAGACCCAGTACTTC; cdr3_aa: CASSEQTGNAETQYF
clone_size: NA; d_call: NA; v_call: TRBV24-1; j_call: TRBJ2-3; cdr3_nt: TGTGCCACCAGTGATGGAGGTCTCTCAGATACGCAGTATTTT; cdr3_aa: CATSDGGLSDTQYF
clone_size: NA; d_call: TRBD2; v_call: TRBV6-2/TRBV6-3; j_call: TRBJ2-3; cdr3_nt: TGTGCCAGCAGCCCCCGAGGCCGTGCGCGGGGGTATGGTACGCAGTATTTT; cdr3_aa: CASSPRGRARGYGTQYF
clone_size: NA; d_call: TRBD1; v_call: TRBV5-6; j_call: TRBJ1-2; cdr3_nt: TGTGCCAGCAGCGGTGGGACAGGGGGGATCTATGGCTACACCTTC; cdr3_aa: CASSGGTGGIYGYTF
clone_size: NA; d_call: NA; v_call: TRBV7-2; j_call: TRBJ2-7; cdr3_nt: TGTGCCAGCAGCTTTTCTACGGTCGCGAACTACGAGCAGTACTTC; cdr3_aa: CASSFSTVANYEQYF
clone_size: NA; d_call: TRBD1; v_call: TRBV27; j_call: TRBJ2-3; cdr3_nt: TGTGCCAGCAATCTTGCTCATCCGACAGGGTCAGATACGCAGTATTTT; cdr3_aa: CASNLAHPTGSDTQYF
clone_size: NA; d_call: TRBD1; v_call: TRBV29-1; j_call: TRBJ2-1; cdr3_nt: TGCAGCGTTAGACAGGGGTGGGATGAGCAGTTCTTC; cdr3_aa: CSVRQGWDEQFF
clone_size: NA; d_call: TRBD1; v_call: TRBV28; j_call: TRBJ2-7; cdr3_nt: TGTGCCAGCAGCAGATACAGGGGGACCTCCTACGAGCAGTACTTC; cdr3_aa: CASSRYRGTSYEQYF
clone_size: NA; d_call: NA; v_call: TRBV19; j_call: TRBJ2-7; cdr3_nt: TGTGCCAGTAGTCCCCACGGCTCCTACGAGCAGTACTTC; cdr3_aa: CASSPHGSYEQYF
clone_size: NA; d_call: TRBD2; v_call: TRBV27; j_call: TRBJ2-7; cdr3_nt: TGTGCCAGCAGTTTCGGGGGGGTGGGGGCCTCCTACGAGCAGTACTTC; cdr3_aa: CASSFGGVGASYEQYF
clone_size: NA; d_call: TRBD2; v_call: TRBV19; j_call: TRBJ2-7; cdr3_nt: TGTGCCAGTAGTATTGAGGGAGGGAAAACGGGAGTTGGGGGGTCCTACGAGCAGTACTTC; cdr3_aa: CASSIEGGKTGVGGSYEQYF
clone_size: NA; d_call: NA; v_call: TRBV13; j_call: TRBJ2-1; cdr3_nt: TGTGCCAGCAGCTTACCAGACAATGAGCAGTTCTTC; cdr3_aa: CASSLPDNEQFF
clone_size: once; d_call: NA; v_call: TRBV19; j_call: TRBJ2-3; cdr3_nt: TGTGCCAGTAGCCCTCTGCTGTGGGGGCCCACAGATACGCAGTATTTT; cdr3_aa: CASSPLLWGPTDTQYF
clone_size: NA; d_call: NA; v_call: TRBV6-5; j_call: TRBJ1-6; cdr3_nt: TGTGCCAGCAGTCCGGGGGGTTCACCCCTCCACTTT; cdr3_aa: CASSPGGSPLHF
clone_size: NA; d_call: NA; v_call: TRBV12-3/TRBV12-4; j_call: TRBJ2-5; cdr3_nt: TGTGCCAGCACCCGGACAGTGCAAGAGACCCAGTACTTC; cdr3_aa: CASTRTVQETQYF
clone_size: NA; d_call: TRBD1; v_call: TRBV10-3; j_call: TRBJ2-6; cdr3_nt: TGTGCCATCAGTGAGACGACAGGGTACGGGGCCAACGTCCTGACTTTC; cdr3_aa: CAISETTGYGANVLTF
clone_size: NA; d_call: TRBD2; v_call: TRBV12-5; j_call: TRBJ2-1; cdr3_nt: TGTGCTAGTGGTTTGGTATTCGAAACTAGCGTTAATGAGCAGTTCTTC; cdr3_aa: CASGLVFETSVNEQFF
clone_size: NA; d_call: NA; v_call: TRBV2; j_call: TRBJ1-5; cdr3_nt: TGTGCCAGCAGTGACCTGACAGTTAATCAGCCCCAGCATTTT; cdr3_aa: CASSDLTVNQPQHF
clone_size: NA; d_call: TRBD1; v_call: TRBV25-1; j_call: TRBJ1-1; cdr3_nt: TGTGCCACCACGAGGACAGGGAGGAACACTGAAGCTTTCTTT; cdr3_aa: CATTRTGRNTEAFF
clone_size: NA; d_call: NA; v_call: TRBV19; j_call: TRBJ2-1; cdr3_nt: TGTGCCAGTAGTAAAGGTTGGAGGAGACAGGGAGGTTTCGATGAGCAGTTCTTC; cdr3_aa: CASSKGWRRQGGFDEQFF
clone_size: NA; d_call: TRBD2; v_call: TRBV5-1; j_call: TRBJ2-5; cdr3_nt: TGCGCCAGCCATAGCGGGGCCCTCCAAGAGACCCAGTACTTC; cdr3_aa: CASHSGALQETQYF
clone_size: NA; d_call: NA; v_call: TRBV19; j_call: TRBJ1-2; cdr3_nt: TGTGCCAGTAGTATGGGGCCCCCTCCTGATGGCTACACCTTC; cdr3_aa: CASSMGPPPDGYTF
clone_size: few; d_call: TRBD2; v_call: TRBV23-1; j_call: TRBJ2-3; cdr3_nt: TGCGCCAGCAGTCACCAGATACACACTAGCGGGGGGGACACAGATACGCAGTATTTT; cdr3_aa: CASSHQIHTSGGDTDTQYF
clone_size: NA; d_call: TRBD1; v_call: TRBV9; j_call: TRBJ1-3; cdr3_nt: TGTGCCAGCAGCGTAGCGGGCCGGACAGGGGAAAACACCATATATTTT; cdr3_aa: CASSVAGRTGENTIYF
clone_size: NA; d_call: NA; v_call: TRBV2; j_call: TRBJ2-5; cdr3_nt: TGTGCCAGCAGTGAAGACATGGGCGAGCAAGAGACCCAGTACTTC; cdr3_aa: CASSEDMGEQETQYF
clone_size: NA; d_call: NA; v_call: TRBV11-1; j_call: TRBJ2-1; cdr3_nt: TGTGCCAGCACCACCGGGATATCTAACGGCAATGAGCAGTTCTTC; cdr3_aa: CASTTGISNGNEQFF
clone_size: NA; d_call: NA; v_call: TRBV7-8; j_call: TRBJ1-1; cdr3_nt: TGTGCCAGCAGCCCGTTGAAGCCCGGGAACGCTGAAGCTTTCTTT; cdr3_aa: CASSPLKPGNAEAFF